This T cell receptor (beta chain) was documented in a study of CD8 T cells in Susac syndrome. The overall study: Treatment status at blood draw for the Susac syndrome patients was therapy-naive, corticosteroids, or intravenous immunoglobulin alone.

The RNA, roughly 0.45 to 1 ug, was put through reverse transcription using random hexamers. Amplification of TCR beta CDR3 spanned 54 Vbeta and 13 Jbeta via immunoSEQ multiplex PCR. One entry per CDR3 protein, called by TCRdb with MiXCR from the immunoSEQ multiplex PCR reads. Among more than 100,000 distinct CDR3 sequences, nearly 96% were seen once, and the ten largest hold over 0.12%. From germline, CDR1 is SGHRS and CDR2 YFSETQ. Trimming removed 4 bases from V and 1 base from J, with 10 bases in between. This CDR3 is 14 amino acids long. In the case of this clonotype: Its antigen remains unidentified.

TEMRA cells were enriched by FACS, while CD8+ and CD4+ T cells were obtained through a negative isolation that was performed magnetically. Study-wide points: The CD4+ T cell repertoires in Susac syndrome did not show any clonal expansion.

The gene calls are TRBV5-1 and TRBJ2-3; TRBD2 is a possible D gene (5 bases). The origin of this receptor is a human donor with Susac syndrome. What was sequenced was CD4+ T cells from PBMCs. CDR3 region: CASSRAERTDTQYF. The CDR3 bases are TGCGCCAGCAGCCGAGCGGAACGCACAGATACGCAGTATTTT.